This paragraph covers one TCR beta chain sequence. TCRdb's copy holds only in-frame clones and misses some; the assay was immunoSEQ multiplex PCR. The table has some 71,000 clones, 75% to 95% seen once; the top ten hold 0.95% to 1.5%. This record comes from a study of control samples from healthy donors and cancer patients. Per the germline V gene, CDR1 is LGHDT and CDR2 is YNNKEL (reference sequence). Trimming removed 4 bases at V and 2 bases at J, with 14 bases between. This CDR3 has 15 residues. The sequencing input was PBMCs. This receptor was identified in a woman between 50 and 59 years old with colorectal cancer. The rearrangement links TRBV3-1 (or the pseudogene TRBV3-2) to TRBJ1-2, with a weak D call TRBD1 (5 bases). CDR3 residues: CASSPGRAENYGYTF. The CDR3 DNA reads as TGTGCCAGCAGCCCGGGCAGGGCCGAGAACTATGGCTACACCTTC.